This TCR beta chain was sequenced in a study of T cells in Graves' hyperthyroidism and ophthalmopathy. This CDR3 spans 13 amino acids. The germline V gene encodes CDR1 SGHNT and CDR2 YENEEA. The V end lost 4 bases, the J end lost 7 bases, and 11 bases lay between the germline ends. From RNA transcripts, TCR beta CDR3 regions were amplified. A set of HTBI primers served as the primers for a first-round RT-PCR of the TCR CDR3. TCRdb independently ran MiXCR on the multiplex PCR reads; one entry per CDR3 protein. The sample has some 760,000 distinct CDR3 sequences; 14% are singletons. The sample holds many counts of this clonotype.

The TCR originated in a woman between 18 and 30 years old with Graves' hyperthyroidism. Sequenced material: blood. The V gene is TRBV11-3, the J gene TRBJ2-1; D is uncertain. CDR3 nucleotides: TGTGCCAGCAGCTCCTTTGACGGTAATGAGCAGTTCTTC. This gives the protein CASSSFDGNEQFF. Filled out from reference TRBV11-3 and TRBJ2-1, the complete variable domain reads EAGVVQSPRYKIIEKKQPVAFWCNPISGHNTLYWYLQNLGQGPELLIRYENEEAVDDSQLPKDRFSAERLKGVDSTLKIQPAELGDSAVYLCASSSFDGNEQFFGPGTRLTVL.